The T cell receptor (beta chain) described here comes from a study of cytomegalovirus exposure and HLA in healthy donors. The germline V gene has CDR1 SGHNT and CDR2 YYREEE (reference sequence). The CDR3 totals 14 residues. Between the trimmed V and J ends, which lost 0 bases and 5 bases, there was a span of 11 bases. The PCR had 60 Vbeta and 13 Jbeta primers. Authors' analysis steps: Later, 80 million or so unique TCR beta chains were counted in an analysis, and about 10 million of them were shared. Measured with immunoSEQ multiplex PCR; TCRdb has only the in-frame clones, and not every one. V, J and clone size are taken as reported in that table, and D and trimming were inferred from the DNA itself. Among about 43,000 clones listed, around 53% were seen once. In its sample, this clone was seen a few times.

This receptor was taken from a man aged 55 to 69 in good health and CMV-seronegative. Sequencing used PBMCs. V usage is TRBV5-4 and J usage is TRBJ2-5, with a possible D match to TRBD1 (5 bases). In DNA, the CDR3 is TGTGCCAGCAGCTTGGAGCAGGGTGGGGAGACCCAGTACTTC. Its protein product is CASSLEQGGETQYF.